The clone carrying this TCR beta chain has a single count. Its antigen remains unknown. Per the germline V gene, CDR1 is MNHEY and CDR2 is SMNVEV (reference sequence). The CDR3 runs 19 residues. After removal of 0 bases from V and 1 base from J, the junction contained 12 bases not matched to a gene. This entry comes from a study of T cell responses to AZD1222 COVID-19 vaccine. Study-wide results and caveats: Elevations in Spike-specific TCR breadth and depth followed administration of two AZD1222 doses. The donor cohort was predominantly white British with a female majority, and clonal diversity may have been underestimated.

This table comes from immunoSEQ multiplex PCR, and its TCRdb copy is limited to in-frame clones, with some not included. The profile shows about 95,000 clones, 85% to 90% of them singletons. The sequence came from an adult in good health. Sequenced here: peripheral blood, sampled on day 0 of AZD1222 vaccination. The chain recombines TRBV27 with TRBJ1-1; 9 nucleotides match TRBD1. In DNA, the CDR3 is TGTGCCAGCAGTTTATCGGCTCCCATACAGGGGGCCGGGAACACTGAAGCTTTCTTT. It codes for CASSLSAPIQGAGNTEAFF.